This T cell receptor (beta chain) was recorded in a study of STAT5B mutations in CD4+ large granular lymphocyte leukemia. TCRdb's table, derived via immunoSEQ multiplex PCR, lists solely in-frame clones and lacks some. The profile shows tens of thousands of clones, around 70% of them singletons. The CDR3 spans 14 residues. Germline CDR1 is KGHSH and CDR2 is LQKENI. The V and J ends lost 4 bases and 5 bases, in that order; junction bases with no gene match: 3. V usage is TRBV18 and J usage is TRBJ1-5; the match to TRBD1 covers 9 bases. The sequence came from a human donor in good health. The sample consisted of CD4+ T cells from blood buffy coats. The CDR3 region is CASSLGQGDQPQHF. CDR3 in DNA: TGTGCCAGCTCACTGGGACAGGGTGATCAGCCCCAGCATTTT. The full variable domain, with the rest looked up from reference TRBV18 and TRBJ1-5, is NAGVMQNPRHLVRRRGQEARLRCSPMKGHSHVYWYRQLPEEGLKFMVYLQKENIIDESGMPKERFSAEFPKEGPSILRIQQVVRGDSAAYFCASSLGQGDQPQHFGDGTRLSIL.